This T cell receptor (beta chain) is drawn from a study of CD8+CD57+ T cells in acquired aplastic anemia. TCR beta VDJ and CDR3 were profiled, and genomic DNA was the template. TCRdb passed the reads through MiXCR, listing each CDR3 protein once. The table has 350,000 to 450,000 distinct CDR3 sequences, roughly 64% seen once. This clonotype was seen at least ten times. The CDR3 has 15 residues. Trimming cost V 6 bases and J 3 bases, with 18 bases left between them. Germline loops: CDR1 MNHEY, CDR2 SMNVEV (reference sequence). The specimen sequenced was sorted CD4+, CD8+, or CD8+CD57+ T cells (not recorded which) from PBMCs. The rearrangement uses TRBV27 and TRBJ2-7; no clear D gene. This clonotype originated in a human donor in good health, serving as a control. The CDR3 region has the DNA TGTGCCAGCAGAAAAACGCCCGGGCCAGACTACGAGCAGTACTTC. Amino acids: CASRKTPGPDYEQYF.